This is a list of T cell receptor beta chains from one sample in a study of blood T cells in healthy people across ages. TCRdb processed the 5' RACE reads anew with MiXCR; each CDR3 protein has one entry. The table records 500,000 to 700,000 distinct CDR3 sequences, approximately 30% of them present only once. Sequenced input: blood. The source of these receptors is a woman older than 75 in good health. CDR3s include the opening cysteine and the closing phenylalanine or tryptophan. The order of the fields is CDR3 length, D gene, V gene, clone size, J gene, CDR3 DNA, CDR3 protein. The D gene is left open where the match is weak. The size entry is marked missing in some rows and otherwise reads once, few, many or a size class.

length: 14; D: TRBD2; V: TRBV7-9; size: few; J: TRBJ2-7; DNA: TGTGCCAGCAGTCTAGCGGGGGGCCACAATGAGCAGTACTTC; CDR3: CASSLAGGHNEQYF
length: 16; D: TRBD2; V: TRBV7-9; size: many; J: TRBJ2-7; DNA: TGTGCCAGCAGCGCGCAATCGGGACTAGCGCTGTATGAGCAGTACTTC; CDR3: CASSAQSGLALYEQYF
length: 16; D: TRBD1; V: TRBV30; size: .; J: TRBJ2-3; DNA: TGTGCCTACGGCCTGGGAGGACAGGGATCCCCAGATACGCAGTATTTT; CDR3: CAYGLGGQGSPDTQYF
length: 15; D: .; V: TRBV7-9; size: few; J: TRBJ2-1; DNA: TGTGCCAGCAGCTTAGGAAGGGTCGCCTACAATGAGCAGTTCTTC; CDR3: CASSLGRVAYNEQFF
length: 15; D: TRBD1; V: TRBV20-1; size: once; J: TRBJ1-2; DNA: TGCAGTGCTGGGACCCAGGGACAGGGGATTTCTGGCTACACCTTC; CDR3: CSAGTQGQGISGYTF
length: 18; D: .; V: TRBV4-1; size: many; J: TRBJ1-4; DNA: TGCGCCAGCAGCCAAGAAGAGGGGACCCACCGGACTAATGAAAAACTGTTTTTT; CDR3: CASSQEEGTHRTNEKLFF
length: 14; D: .; V: TRBV19; size: .; J: TRBJ1-1; DNA: TGTGCCAGCCCACGGGGGAGGGTGAACACTGAAGCTTTCTTT; CDR3: CASPRGRVNTEAFF
length: 17; D: .; V: TRBV3-1; size: few; J: TRBJ2-5; DNA: TGTGCCAGCAGCCAAGATTCAAGGCTGGAGACGCAAGAGACCCAGTACTTC; CDR3: CASSQDSRLETQETQYF
length: 15; D: TRBD1; V: TRBV25-1; size: many; J: TRBJ1-5; DNA: TGTGCCAGCAGTGAATCCTCGACAGGGATTCAGCCCCAGCATTTT; CDR3: CASSESSTGIQPQHF
length: 14; D: .; V: TRBV7-2; size: many; J: TRBJ2-3; DNA: TGTGCCAGCAGCTTAGATCCGGGGGTGGATACGCAGTATTTT; CDR3: CASSLDPGVDTQYF
length: 14; D: TRBD1; V: TRBV28; size: many; J: TRBJ2-7; DNA: TGTGCCAGCAGTTTAACCGGGACAGGGGGGAGGAAGTACTTC; CDR3: CASSLTGTGGRKYF
length: 14; D: .; V: TRBV4-3; size: many; J: TRBJ1-4; DNA: TGCGCCAGCAGCCAAGTGGGGACCGATGAAAAACTGTTTTTT; CDR3: CASSQVGTDEKLFF
length: 12; D: .; V: TRBV20-1; size: many; J: TRBJ2-1; DNA: TGCAGTGCTAGACTAGCGCAGGGTGAGCAGTTCTTC; CDR3: CSARLAQGEQFF
length: 17; D: TRBD2; V: TRBV3-1; size: many; J: TRBJ2-1; DNA: TGTGCCAGCAGCCAAACGCTAGCGGTATCGGAGGACAATGAGCAGTTCTTC; CDR3: CASSQTLAVSEDNEQFF
length: 14; D: .; V: TRBV13; size: many; J: TRBJ2-5; DNA: TGTGCCAGCAGCCGCCCCGGAGGAGGAGAGACCCAGTACTTC; CDR3: CASSRPGGGETQYF
length: 15; D: .; V: TRBV27; size: many; J: TRBJ1-2; DNA: TGTGCCAGCAGTTTATATGGCCCCGGGGGCTATGGCTACACCTTC; CDR3: CASSLYGPGGYGYTF
length: 16; D: .; V: TRBV5-1; size: .; J: TRBJ2-3; DNA: TGCGCCAGCAGCACCTCGACTATCGGGAGCACGGATACGCAGTATTTT; CDR3: CASSTSTIGSTDTQYF
length: 13; D: TRBD1; V: TRBV6-5; size: many; J: TRBJ2-1; DNA: TGTGCCAGCAGTTCCCTGAGGGGGCGGGCCCAGTTCTTC; CDR3: CASSSLRGRAQFF
length: 15; D: TRBD1; V: TRBV7-9; size: many; J: TRBJ1-2; DNA: TGTGCCAGCAGCTTTACAGGGGGCGCGAGCTATGGCTACACCTTC; CDR3: CASSFTGGASYGYTF
length: 12; D: TRBD1; V: TRBV5-6; size: many; J: TRBJ1-1; DNA: TGTGCCAGCGGACAGGCCTGGACTGAAGCTTTCTTT; CDR3: CASGQAWTEAFF
length: 13; D: .; V: TRBV29-1; size: many; J: TRBJ2-1; DNA: TGCAGCGTTGTATCCTACAGGGCCGATGAGCAGTTCTTC; CDR3: CSVVSYRADEQFF
length: 14; D: .; V: TRBV15; size: many; J: TRBJ2-7; DNA: TGTGCCACCAGCAGAGTCATAGGCGTCGACGAGCAGTACTTC; CDR3: CATSRVIGVDEQYF
length: 18; D: .; V: TRBV24-1; size: few; J: TRBJ2-2; DNA: TGTGCCACCAGTGATGCCCTGATTGGAGGGTTCGGCACCGGGGAGCTGTTTTTT; CDR3: CATSDALIGGFGTGELFF
length: 15; D: .; V: TRBV27; size: many; J: TRBJ2-5; DNA: TGTGCCAGCAGTTCTTTGACACTAAGGAAAGAGACCCAGTACTTC; CDR3: CASSSLTLRKETQYF
length: 18; D: .; V: TRBV20-1; size: many; J: TRBJ2-2; DNA: TGCAGTGCTAGAGATCCCGCGAGGGGTTTCGCGAACACCGGGGAGCTGTTTTTT; CDR3: CSARDPARGFANTGELFF
length: 15; D: TRBD2; V: TRBV6-5; size: many; J: TRBJ2-7; DNA: TGTGCCAGCAGTAGTTTGGGCGGGGGAAACTACGAGCAGTACTTC; CDR3: CASSSLGGGNYEQYF
length: 15; D: .; V: TRBV7-8; size: .; J: TRBJ2-1; DNA: TGTGCCAGCAGCGCAGGGTTACTAGGACACAATGAGCAGTTCTTC; CDR3: CASSAGLLGHNEQFF
length: 12; D: TRBD2; V: TRBV10-3; size: many; J: TRBJ2-1; DNA: TGTGCCGCGACCGGGACTACCAATGAGCAGTTCTTC; CDR3: CAATGTTNEQFF
length: 12; D: .; V: TRBV28; size: many; J: TRBJ2-7; DNA: TGTGCCGTTCCGGGGCCTACAGGGGAGCAGTACTTC; CDR3: CAVPGPTGEQYF
length: 13; D: TRBD1; V: TRBV15; size: .; J: TRBJ2-3; DNA: TGTGCCACCAGCAGGGACAGGCCAGATAAGCAGTATTTT; CDR3: CATSRDRPDKQYF
length: 15; D: .; V: TRBV5-1; size: .; J: TRBJ2-7; DNA: TGCGCCAGCAGTCCAGGGTGGGCACACTCCTACGAGCAGTACTTC; CDR3: CASSPGWAHSYEQYF
length: 15; D: .; V: TRBV3-1; size: few; J: TRBJ1-1; DNA: TGTGCCAGCAGCCAAGGCGCCAGTGAATTGACTGAAGCTTTCTTT; CDR3: CASSQGASELTEAFF
length: 14; D: .; V: TRBV20-1; size: few; J: TRBJ1-1; DNA: TGCAGTGCTAGAGAAACGGGCAGGGGCACTGAAGCTTTCTTT; CDR3: CSARETGRGTEAFF
length: 12; D: TRBD1; V: TRBV6-5; size: many; J: TRBJ1-4; DNA: TGTGCCAGCAGTTTGGACAGGAGGAAACTGTTTTTT; CDR3: CASSLDRRKLFF
length: 14; D: .; V: TRBV20-1; size: few; J: TRBJ1-4; DNA: TGCAGTGCTCCCGCCCGACCAACTAATGAAAAACTGTTTTTT; CDR3: CSAPARPTNEKLFF
length: 11; D: .; V: TRBV2; size: many; J: TRBJ2-5; DNA: TGTGCCAGCAGTGGTAGGGAGACCCAGTACTTC; CDR3: CASSGRETQYF
length: 15; D: .; V: TRBV7-9; size: many; J: TRBJ2-3; DNA: TGTGCCAGCAGCTTAAGTTCGGGTACCCCAGATACGCAGTATTTT; CDR3: CASSLSSGTPDTQYF
length: 9; D: .; V: TRBV29-1; size: many; J: TRBJ1-1; DNA: TGCAGCGCCGGGACAGAAGCTTTCTTT; CDR3: CSAGTEAFF
length: 13; D: TRBD1; V: TRBV6-2/TRBV6-3; size: .; J: TRBJ2-7; DNA: TGTGCCAGCAGTTACTCCATCCCGGGACAGGTCTACTTC; CDR3: CASSYSIPGQVYF
length: 21; D: TRBD2; V: TRBV7-2; size: .; J: TRBJ2-3; DNA: TGTGCCAGCAGCCCCCGTAGACCCTCGGGACTAGCGGGGGGGGGAGGGGATACGCAGTATTTT; CDR3: CASSPRRPSGLAGGGGDTQYF
length: 19; D: .; V: TRBV15; size: once; J: TRBJ2-1; DNA: TGTGCCACCAGCAGAGAGGTGGGAAGGTGGAGTAGCTCCTACAATGAGCAGTTCTTC; CDR3: CATSREVGRWSSSYNEQFF
length: 13; D: .; V: TRBV6-1; size: .; J: TRBJ2-1; DNA: TGTGCCTGCAGTGAAGTAAGAGGAAGCGAGCAGTTCTTC; CDR3: CACSEVRGSEQFF
length: 14; D: .; V: TRBV6-6; size: many; J: TRBJ2-7; DNA: TGTGCCAGCAGGCCCGACGACAGGACCTACGAGCAGTACTTC; CDR3: CASRPDDRTYEQYF
length: 16; D: .; V: TRBV7-9; size: .; J: TRBJ2-3; DNA: TGTGCCAGCAGCCTCGCGGGACTCCGAACTTCAGATGCGCAGTATTTT; CDR3: CASSLAGLRTSDAQYF
length: 15; D: .; V: TRBV20-1; size: many; J: TRBJ1-1; DNA: TGCAGTGCTAGACGGGCCGGGACGTCGAACACTGAAGCTTTCTTT; CDR3: CSARRAGTSNTEAFF
length: 14; D: TRBD2; V: TRBV20-1; size: many; J: TRBJ2-5; DNA: TGCAGTGCTAGGGCTAGCGGGGAAGGGGAGACCCAGTACTTC; CDR3: CSARASGEGETQYF
length: 14; D: .; V: TRBV4-1; size: .; J: TRBJ1-1; DNA: TGCGCCAGCAGCCAAGAGTATGTTGGCACTGAAGCTTTCTTT; CDR3: CASSQEYVGTEAFF
length: 16; D: TRBD1; V: TRBV12-3/TRBV12-4; size: many; J: TRBJ2-3; DNA: TGTGCCAGCAGCCCGGACAGGGGGCGCTTTTCAGATACGCAGTATTTT; CDR3: CASSPDRGRFSDTQYF
length: 14; D: .; V: TRBV4-1; size: .; J: TRBJ2-5; DNA: TGCGCCAGCAGCCAAGCTCGGTCGCCGGGGACCCAGTACTTC; CDR3: CASSQARSPGTQYF
length: 14; D: .; V: TRBV4-2; size: few; J: TRBJ1-5; DNA: TGTGCCAGCAGCCAAGCAGAAACAGGAGGAGTCCAGCATTTT; CDR3: CASSQAETGGVQHF
length: 14; D: TRBD1; V: TRBV7-2; size: many; J: TRBJ1-2; DNA: TGTGCCAGCAGCCTACAGGGGGGGGTTGATGGCTACACCTTC; CDR3: CASSLQGGVDGYTF
length: 18; D: TRBD2; V: TRBV7-2; size: once; J: TRBJ2-6; DNA: TGTGCCAGCAGCTTGATAGCGGGAGGGCCTACTGGGGCCAACGTCCTGACTTTC; CDR3: CASSLIAGGPTGANVLTF
length: 16; D: .; V: TRBV4-3; size: many; J: TRBJ2-1; DNA: TGCGCCAGCAGCCAAGATGGGCAGGGGACACACAATGAGCAGTTCTTC; CDR3: CASSQDGQGTHNEQFF
length: 13; D: .; V: TRBV10-2; size: .; J: TRBJ1-6; DNA: TGCGCCAGCAGTGAGTCCCGCGTCGGACCCCTCCACTTT; CDR3: CASSESRVGPLHF
length: 13; D: .; V: TRBV27; size: .; J: TRBJ1-1; DNA: TGTGCCACCCTGGCGCAGGGGAGAACTGAAGCTTTCTTT; CDR3: CATLAQGRTEAFF